This TCR beta chain was identified in a study of blood T cell repertoires in COVID-19. The wider study: Sources were T cells, B-cell-depleted T cells, or PBMCs; the material itself was cDNA or gDNA.

Germline CDR1 LNHDA, CDR2 SQIVND (reference sequence). This CDR3 spans 12 amino acids. Trimming stripped 5 bases from V and 8 bases from J, with 12 bases between. TCRdb keeps only in-frame clones here, not all; method: immunoSEQ multiplex PCR. The sample shows about 50,000 clones, about 78% of them seen only once. Living in under 30 US areas, the participants were between about 18 and 100 years of age. Categorization into cohorts depended on clinical history that participants reported. Sequenced sample: PBMCs or T cells enriched from blood (not recorded which). The V gene is TRBV19, the J gene TRBJ1-2; the D is unclear. This TCR was recovered from a woman aged 45-65 years with acute COVID-19. The CDR3 is CASSPTSLGYTF. Written as DNA, the CDR3 is TGTGCCAGTAGTCCGACATCGCTGGGCTACACCTTC.